In its sample, the clone carrying this T cell receptor beta chain was seen many times. This sample was taken from a study of T-cell reconstitution after alpha-beta-depleted transplantation in children. Per the germline V gene, CDR1 is DFQATT and CDR2 is SNEGSKA (reference sequence). The V segment lost 3 bases and the J segment 7 bases; nucleotides outside the gene matches: 11. The CDR3 has 14 residues. The library targeted TCRbeta and was prepared with unique molecular identifiers. TCRdb re-analysed the PCR reads in MiXCR, keeping a single row per CDR3 protein. Here the sample spans hundreds of thousands of distinct CDR3 sequences, roughly 15% being singletons.

The chain employs TRBV20-1 and TRBJ2-5, with TRBD1 identical over 7 bases. This specimen was PBMCs from the stem cell graft donor, taken from the stem cell graft. The clonotype comes from a human donor who donated a stem cell graft to a child with acute myeloid leukemia. CDR3: CSASTGTALTTQYF. DNA of the CDR3: TGCAGTGCTAGTACCGGGACAGCTCTCACGACCCAGTACTTC.